This TCR beta chain was identified in a study of a mutant IDH1 vaccine in newly diagnosed glioma. Turning to the study itself: The first vaccination came 4-6 weeks after radiotherapy alone, or with temozolomide cycles. Previous care, which was radiotherapy, temozolomide, or both, most often involved both.

The CDR3 spans 13 residues. Germline V gene sequence: CDR1 SGHVS, CDR2 FNYEAQ. The V end lost 3 bases, the J end lost 1 base, and 5 bases lay between the germline ends. In regard to this clone: Its antigen remains unidentified.

TCRdb's table, derived via immunoSEQ multiplex PCR, lists solely in-frame clones and lacks some. This repertoire shows over 45,000 clones, roughly 80% found once; its top ten account for 6.2%. Time point indicated: week 23, last vaccination. One vaccine dose held 300 ug of mutant IDH1 20-mer peptide and came with topical imiquimod. This clonotype was obtained from a man aged 40-50 years with glioma. This chain joins TRBV7-6 and TRBJ2-3; possibly TRBD2 for D (5 bases). This sample comprised PBMCs, obtained from a glioma patient whose treatment included an IDH1 peptide vaccine. The CDR3 here is CASSFGGTDTQYF. In nucleotides, the CDR3 is TGTGCCAGCAGCTTCGGGGGCACAGATACGCAGTATTTT.